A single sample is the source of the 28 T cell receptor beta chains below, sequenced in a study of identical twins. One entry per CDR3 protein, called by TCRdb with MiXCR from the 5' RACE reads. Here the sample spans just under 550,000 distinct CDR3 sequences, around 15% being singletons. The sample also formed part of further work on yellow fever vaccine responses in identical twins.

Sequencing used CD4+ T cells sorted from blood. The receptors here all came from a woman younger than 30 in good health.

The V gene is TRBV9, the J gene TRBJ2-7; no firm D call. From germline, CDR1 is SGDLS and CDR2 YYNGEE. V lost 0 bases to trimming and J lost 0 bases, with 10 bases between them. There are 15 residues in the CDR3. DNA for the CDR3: TGTGCCAGCAGCGTAGCTGGCAGTAGCTCCTACGAGCAGTACTTC. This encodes CASSVAGSSSYEQYF.

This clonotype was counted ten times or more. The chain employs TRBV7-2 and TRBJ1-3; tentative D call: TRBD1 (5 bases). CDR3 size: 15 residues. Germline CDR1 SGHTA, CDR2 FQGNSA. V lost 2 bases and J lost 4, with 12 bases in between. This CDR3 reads CASSLSGAPGNTIYF. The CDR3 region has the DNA TGTGCCAGCAGCTTAAGTGGGGCGCCCGGAAACACCATATATTTT.

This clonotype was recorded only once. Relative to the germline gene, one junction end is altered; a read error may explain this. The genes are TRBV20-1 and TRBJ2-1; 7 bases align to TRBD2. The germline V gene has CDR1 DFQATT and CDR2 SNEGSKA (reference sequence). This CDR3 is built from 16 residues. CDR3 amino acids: CCARDTKTTSSGALFF. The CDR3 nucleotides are TGCTGTGCTAGAGATACCAAAACGACTAGCTCCGGGGCACTGTTCTTC.

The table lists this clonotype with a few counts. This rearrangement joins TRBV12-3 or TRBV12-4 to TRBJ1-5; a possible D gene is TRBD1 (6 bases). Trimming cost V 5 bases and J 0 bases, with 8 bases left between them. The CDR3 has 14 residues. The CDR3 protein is CASSGTSSNQPQHF. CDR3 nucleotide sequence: TGTGCCAGCAGTGGGACAAGTAGCAATCAGCCCCAGCATTTT.

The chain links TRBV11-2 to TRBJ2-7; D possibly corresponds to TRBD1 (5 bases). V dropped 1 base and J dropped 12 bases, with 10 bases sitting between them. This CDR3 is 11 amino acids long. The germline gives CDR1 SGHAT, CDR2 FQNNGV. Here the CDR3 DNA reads TGTGCCAGCAGCTTAGCTGAGACAGTGTACGTC. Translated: CASSLAETVYV.

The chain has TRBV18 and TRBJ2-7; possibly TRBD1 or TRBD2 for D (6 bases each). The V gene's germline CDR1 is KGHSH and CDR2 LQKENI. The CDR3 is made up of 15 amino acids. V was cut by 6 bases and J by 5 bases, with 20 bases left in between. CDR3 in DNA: TGTGCCAGCTCGTTCTCCAGGGGTGGCGGGGACGAGCAGTACTTC. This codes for CASSFSRGGGDEQYF.

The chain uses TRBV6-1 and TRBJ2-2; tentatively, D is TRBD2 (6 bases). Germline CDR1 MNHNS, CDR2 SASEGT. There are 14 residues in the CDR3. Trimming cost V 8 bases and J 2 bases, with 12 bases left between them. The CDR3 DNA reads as TGTGCCAGCCAAATGGGGGGAAACACCGGGGAGCTGTTTTTT. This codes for CASQMGGNTGELFF.

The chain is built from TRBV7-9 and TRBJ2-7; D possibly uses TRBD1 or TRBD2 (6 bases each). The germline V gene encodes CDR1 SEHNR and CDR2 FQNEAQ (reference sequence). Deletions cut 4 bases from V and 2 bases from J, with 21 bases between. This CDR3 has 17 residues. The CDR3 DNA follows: TGTGCCAGCAGCTCCACAGCCCCGGGGGCAAATACCTACGAGCAGTACTTC. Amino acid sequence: CASSSTAPGANTYEQYF.

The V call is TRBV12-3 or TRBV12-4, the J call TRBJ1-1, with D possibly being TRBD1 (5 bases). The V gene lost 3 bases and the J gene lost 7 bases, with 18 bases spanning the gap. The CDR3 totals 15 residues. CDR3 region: CASSLSPGGTDEAFF. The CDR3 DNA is TGTGCCAGCAGTTTGTCCCCTGGAGGGACCGATGAAGCTTTCTTT.

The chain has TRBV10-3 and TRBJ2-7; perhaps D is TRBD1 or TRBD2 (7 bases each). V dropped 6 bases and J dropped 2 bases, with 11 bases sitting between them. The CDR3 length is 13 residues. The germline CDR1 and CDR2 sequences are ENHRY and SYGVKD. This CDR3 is CAIRGGTAYEQYV. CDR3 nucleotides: TGTGCCATCAGGGGGGGGACAGCCTACGAGCAGTACGTC.

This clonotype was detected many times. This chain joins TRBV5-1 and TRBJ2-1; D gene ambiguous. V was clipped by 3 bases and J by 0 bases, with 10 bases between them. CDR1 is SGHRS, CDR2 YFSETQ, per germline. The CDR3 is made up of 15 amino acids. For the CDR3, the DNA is TGCGCCAGCAGCTCAGACCCATTCTCCTACAATGAGCAGTTCTTC. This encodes CASSSDPFSYNEQFF.

In DNA form, the CDR3 reads TGTGCCAGCAGAAATAACCGGGGCCTAGGTAGGACAGATACGCAGTATTTT. Protein sequence: CASRNNRGLGRTDTQYF. J is TRBJ2-3 and V is TRBV6-1; perhaps D is TRBD1 or TRBD2 (5 bases each). Trimming cost V 6 bases and J 3 bases, with 22 bases left between them. Germline values: CDR1 MNHNS, CDR2 SASEGT. This CDR3 has 17 amino acids.

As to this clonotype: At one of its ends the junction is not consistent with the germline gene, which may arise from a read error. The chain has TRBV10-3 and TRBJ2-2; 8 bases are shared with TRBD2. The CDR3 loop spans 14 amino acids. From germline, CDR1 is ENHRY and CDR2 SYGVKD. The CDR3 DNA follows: TGTGCCATCACTGAGCGGGGGAGCACCGGGGAGCTGTTTTTT. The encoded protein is CAITERGSTGELFF.

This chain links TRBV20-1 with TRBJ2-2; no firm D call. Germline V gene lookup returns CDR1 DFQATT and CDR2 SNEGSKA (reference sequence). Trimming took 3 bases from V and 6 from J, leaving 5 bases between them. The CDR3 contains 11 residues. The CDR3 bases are TGCAGTGCTAGGGTCCCCGGGGAGCTGTTTTTT. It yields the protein CSARVPGELFF.

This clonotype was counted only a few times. DNA of the CDR3: TGTGCCAGCAGCTTTGAGCGGGGGGTCTACAATGAGCAGTTCTTC. It is translated as CASSFERGVYNEQFF. The rearrangement joins TRBV6-1 to TRBJ2-1, with 9 bases identical to TRBD2. There are 15 residues in the CDR3. Per the germline V gene, CDR1 is MNHNS and CDR2 is SASEGT. Germline trimming cut 6 bases from V and 3 bases from J; bases unmatched to any gene: 6.

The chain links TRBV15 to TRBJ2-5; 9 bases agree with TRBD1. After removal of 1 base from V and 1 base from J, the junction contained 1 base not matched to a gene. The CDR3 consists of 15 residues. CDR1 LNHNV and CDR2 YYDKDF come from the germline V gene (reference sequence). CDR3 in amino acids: CATSRGTGAQETQYF. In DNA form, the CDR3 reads TGTGCCACCAGCAGAGGGACAGGGGCCCAAGAGACCCAGTACTTC.

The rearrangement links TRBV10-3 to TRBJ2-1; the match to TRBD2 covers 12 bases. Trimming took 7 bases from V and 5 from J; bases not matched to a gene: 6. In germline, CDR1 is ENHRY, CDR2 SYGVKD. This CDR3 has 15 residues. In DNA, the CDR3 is TGTGCCATCAAAAGCGGACTAGCGGGACACAATGAGCAGTTCTTC. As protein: CAIKSGLAGHNEQFF.

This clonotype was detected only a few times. DNA for the CDR3: TGCAGCGTTGAAGATCATGGAAGTTCCTACGAGCAGTACGTC. Translation gives CSVEDHGSSYEQYV. The chain carries TRBV29-1 and TRBJ2-7; D uncertain. CDR3 size: 14 residues. Trimming took 0 bases from V and 1 from J, leaving 10 bases between them. Germline lookup yields CDR1 SQVTM and CDR2 ANQGSEA.

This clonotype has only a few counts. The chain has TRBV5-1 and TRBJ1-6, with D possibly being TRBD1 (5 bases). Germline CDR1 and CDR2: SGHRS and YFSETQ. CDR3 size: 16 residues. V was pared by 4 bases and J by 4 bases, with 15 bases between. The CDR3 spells CASSPGAGKYNSPLHF. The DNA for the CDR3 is TGCGCCAGCAGCCCTGGGGCCGGGAAGTATAATTCACCCCTCCACTTT.

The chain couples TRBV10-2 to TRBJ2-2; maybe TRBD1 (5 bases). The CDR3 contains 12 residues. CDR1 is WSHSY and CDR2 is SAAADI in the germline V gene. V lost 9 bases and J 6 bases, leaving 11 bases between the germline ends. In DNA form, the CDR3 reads TGCGCCAGTACCCAGGGCTCCGGGGAGCTGTTTTTT. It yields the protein CASTQGSGELFF.

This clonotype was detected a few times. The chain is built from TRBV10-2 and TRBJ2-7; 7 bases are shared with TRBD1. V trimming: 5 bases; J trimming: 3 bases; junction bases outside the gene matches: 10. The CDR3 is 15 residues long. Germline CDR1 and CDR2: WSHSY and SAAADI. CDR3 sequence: CASSLSGTDLYEQYF. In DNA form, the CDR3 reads TGCGCCAGCAGTCTTTCCGGGACAGATCTCTACGAGCAGTACTTC.

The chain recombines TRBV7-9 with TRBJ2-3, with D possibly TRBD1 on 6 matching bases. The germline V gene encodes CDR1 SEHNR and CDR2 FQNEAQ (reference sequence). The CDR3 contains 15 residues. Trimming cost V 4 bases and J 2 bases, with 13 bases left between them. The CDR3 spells CASSSLDRFTDTQYF. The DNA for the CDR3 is TGTGCCAGCAGCTCACTCGACAGGTTCACAGATACGCAGTATTTT.

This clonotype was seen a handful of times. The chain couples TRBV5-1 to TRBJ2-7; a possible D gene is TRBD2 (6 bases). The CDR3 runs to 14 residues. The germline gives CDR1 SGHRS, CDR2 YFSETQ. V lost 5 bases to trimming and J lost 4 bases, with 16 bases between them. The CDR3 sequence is CASRTGLGYYEQYF. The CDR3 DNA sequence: TGCGCCAGCAGGACGGGACTCGGTTATTACGAGCAGTACTTC.

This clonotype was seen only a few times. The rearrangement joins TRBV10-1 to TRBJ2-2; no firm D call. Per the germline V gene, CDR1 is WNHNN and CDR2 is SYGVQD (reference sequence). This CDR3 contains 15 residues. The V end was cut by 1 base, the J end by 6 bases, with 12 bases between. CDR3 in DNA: TGCGCCAGCAGTGAGTTGGGCCTAAGTTCCGGGGAGCTGTTTTTT. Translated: CASSELGLSSGELFF.

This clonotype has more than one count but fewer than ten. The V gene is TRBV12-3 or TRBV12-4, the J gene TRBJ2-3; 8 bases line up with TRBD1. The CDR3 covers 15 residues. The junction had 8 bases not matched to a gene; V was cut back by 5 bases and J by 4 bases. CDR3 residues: CASSPPDREADTQYF. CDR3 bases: TGTGCCAGCAGTCCCCCGGACAGGGAGGCAGATACGCAGTATTTT.

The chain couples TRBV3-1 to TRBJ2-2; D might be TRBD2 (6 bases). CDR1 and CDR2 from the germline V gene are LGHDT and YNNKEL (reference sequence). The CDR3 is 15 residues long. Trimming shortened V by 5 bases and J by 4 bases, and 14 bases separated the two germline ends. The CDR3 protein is CASSSGTFLTGELFF. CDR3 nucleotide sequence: TGTGCCAGCAGCTCCGGGACTTTCCTCACCGGGGAGCTGTTTTTT.

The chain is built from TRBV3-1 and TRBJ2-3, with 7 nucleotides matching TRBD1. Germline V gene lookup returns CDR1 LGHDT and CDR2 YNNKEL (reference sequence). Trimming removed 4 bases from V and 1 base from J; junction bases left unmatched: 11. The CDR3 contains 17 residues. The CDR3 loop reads CASSPAPGTARTDTQYF. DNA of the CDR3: TGTGCCAGCAGCCCGGCCCCCGGGACAGCCCGCACAGATACGCAGTATTTT.

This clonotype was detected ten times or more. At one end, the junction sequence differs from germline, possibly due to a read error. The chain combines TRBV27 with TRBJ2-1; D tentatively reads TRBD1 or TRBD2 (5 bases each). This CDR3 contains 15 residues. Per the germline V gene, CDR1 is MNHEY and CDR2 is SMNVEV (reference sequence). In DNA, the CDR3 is TGCGCCAGCAGTGAGTCAGGGAGCTCCTACAATGAGCAGTTCTTC. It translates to CASSESGSSYNEQFF.